This T cell receptor (beta chain) comes out of a study of beta chain features in type 1 diabetes. In the study overall: Patients did not differ from healthy donors in age, gender or cell yield.

Sequencing targeted expressed TCRB transcripts, as all isolated RNA had been reverse transcribed. For naive, central memory and regulatory T cell samples, reads averaged approximately 3.6 million. Profiled with immunoSEQ multiplex PCR; TCRdb holds only in-frame clones, not every one. The table shows 150,000 to 190,000 clones, with approximately 10% occurring only once. Study-level findings and limits: TCRB CDR3s were moderately but significantly shorter in Type 1 diabetes patients in all four CD4+ subsets.

Every participating donor gave one draw, a heparinised blood sample averaging about 100 mL. As to this clone: Its specificity is unknown.

This CDR3 spans 17 amino acids. In germline, CDR1 is SGHRS, CDR2 YFSETQ. J gave up 6 bases and V 4 bases, and 18 bases lay outside the gene matches. The TCR comes from a man younger than 45 with type 1 diabetes. The specimen was central memory CD4+ T cells from blood. The chain combines TRBV5-1 with TRBJ2-7; 8 bases match TRBD1. Written as DNA, the CDR3 is TGCGCCAGCAGCGCGGGTTCCGTCGGGACAGGTCCTACCGAGCAGTACTTC. Amino acid sequence: CASSAGSVGTGPTEQYF.